These 32 T cell receptor beta chains came from one sample sequenced in a study of T cell responses to AZD1222 COVID-19 vaccine. Measured with immunoSEQ multiplex PCR; TCRdb has only the in-frame clones, and not every one. Of some 250,000 clones listed, 94% are singletons. The sequences come from peripheral blood, collected 28 days after the second AZD1222 dose. The receptors derive from an adult who received the AZD1222 COVID-19 vaccine.

This clone was recorded once. The genes are TRBV10-3 and TRBJ1-2; tentatively, D is TRBD1 (5 bases). The CDR3 covers 17 residues. Germline CDR1 is ENHRY and CDR2 is SYGVKD. V shed 0 bases and J shed 2 bases, with 16 bases lying between them. CDR3 coding DNA: TGTGCCATCAGTGAGTCGAAATTAGGGGACGGCAACTATGGCTACACCTTC. This sequence encodes CAISESKLGDGNYGYTF.

The rearrangement links TRBV29-1 to TRBJ1-1, with no clear D. The germline V gene has CDR1 SQVTM and CDR2 ANQGSEA. Deletions cut 3 bases from V and 1 base from J, with 3 bases between. This CDR3 is built from 11 residues. The CDR3 here is CSVDQNTEAFF. The CDR3 DNA reads as TGCAGCGTTGACCAGAACACTGAAGCTTTCTTT.

The CDR3 DNA is TGTGCCAGCAGTGAACTAGCGGGGGGGAACACCGGGGAGCTGTTTTTT. Translated: CASSELAGGNTGELFF. The J gene is TRBJ2-2, the V gene TRBV6-4; 12 bases agree with TRBD2. Germline V gene lookup returns CDR1 MRHNA and CDR2 SNTAGT. The CDR3 is made up of 16 amino acids. The V and J ends lost 3 bases and 1 base, in that order; junction bases with no gene match: 0.

The rearrangement links TRBV6-5 to TRBJ1-2; 7 bases align to TRBD1. Germline V lookup: CDR1 MNHEY, CDR2 SVGAGI. There are 13 residues in the CDR3. Germline trimming cut 5 bases from V and 3 bases from J; bases unmatched to any gene: 3. In DNA, the CDR3 is TGTGCCAGCAGTAACGGACAGGACTATGGCTACACCTTC. Residues: CASSNGQDYGYTF.

Comment on this clone: At the DNA level, this CDR3 is encoded by other sequences in the same sample as well. This chain uses TRBV28 with TRBJ1-6, with D unclear. The germline CDR1 and CDR2 sequences are MDHEN and SYDVKM. The CDR3 extends over 13 amino acids. The ends were cut back, 4 bases at V and 6 bases at J, with 7 bases in the middle. Here the CDR3 DNA reads TGTGCCAGCAGTTCGTGGGGTAATTCACCCCTCCACTTT. Its translation: CASSSWGNSPLHF.

The chain employs TRBV5-4 and TRBJ2-7, with D tentatively TRBD1 (5 bases). Looked up from germline, CDR1 is SGHNT and CDR2 is YYREEE (reference sequence). The CDR3 has 13 amino acids. V gave up 0 bases and J gave up 6 bases, with 10 bases separating them. CDR3 sequence reads: CASSLETGSEQYF. CDR3 bases: TGTGCCAGCAGCTTGGAAACAGGAAGCGAGCAGTACTTC.

The chain couples TRBV2 to TRBJ2-7; tentative D call: TRBD2 (6 bases). Per germline, CDR1 SNHLY and CDR2 FYNNEI. This CDR3 contains 13 residues. Trimming removed 6 bases from V and 3 bases from J, with 12 bases in between. The CDR3 nucleotides read TGTGCCAGCAGGCCCACTAGCCTCTACGAGCAGTACTTC. This sequence encodes CASRPTSLYEQYF.

The genes are TRBV18 and TRBJ1-1; D gene unclear. Germline CDR1 and CDR2: KGHSH and LQKENI. Trimming removed 4 bases at V and 0 bases at J, with 9 bases between. The CDR3 has 14 amino acids. CDR3 sequence reads: CASSLGHLNTEAFF. The CDR3 DNA reads as TGTGCCAGCTCACTGGGCCATCTGAACACTGAAGCTTTCTTT.

In the case of this clone: Compared with germline, one end of the junction differs, possibly owing to a read error. The chain has TRBV6-5 and TRBJ2-4; D remains unclear. CDR1 MNHEY and CDR2 SVGAGI come from the germline V gene. The CDR3 totals 11 residues. The CDR3 DNA reads TGTGCCAGCGGACCACTCGCTTCAGTAGGCTTC. This sequence encodes CASGPLASVGF.

The V call is TRBV2, the J call TRBJ1-2; D remains ambiguous. This CDR3 spans 13 amino acids. Between the trimmed V and J ends, which lost 2 bases and 8 bases, there was a span of 12 bases. CDR1 is SNHLY and CDR2 is FYNNEI in the germline V gene. In DNA, the CDR3 is TGTGCCAGCAGTGAACAGCAACTCGTCGGCTACACCTTC. Amino acids: CASSEQQLVGYTF.

The chain couples TRBV5-4 to TRBJ2-5, with no clear D. Germline-derived CDR1 and CDR2 are SGHNT and YYREEE (reference sequence). This CDR3 comprises 13 residues. The ends were cut back, 2 bases at V and 4 bases at J, with 9 bases in the middle. The CDR3 DNA sequence: TGTGCCAGCAGCTTTAAGGGTGGAGAGACCCAGTACTTC. Encoded protein: CASSFKGGETQYF. The variable domain in full, completed from reference TRBV5-4 and TRBJ2-5, reads ETGVTQSPTHLIKTRGQQVTLRCSSQSGHNTVSWYQQALGQGPQFIFQYYREEENGRGNFPPRFSGLQFPNYSSELNVNALELDDSALYLCASSFKGGETQYFGPGTRLLVL.

This chain connects TRBV19 to TRBJ2-1; 7 bases are shared with TRBD2. Unmatched junction bases numbered 18, after V lost 2 bases and J lost 8 bases. The CDR3 runs to 18 residues. In germline, CDR1 is LNHDA, CDR2 SQIVND (reference sequence). CDR3 protein: CASSISRPSGITVHEQFF. Here the CDR3 DNA reads TGTGCCAGTAGTATAAGTCGACCCAGCGGGATCACGGTCCATGAGCAGTTCTTC.

The chain joins TRBV10-3 to TRBJ2-7; a possible D gene is TRBD1 (6 bases). The CDR3 runs 13 residues. V was cut by 3 bases and J by 2 bases, with 8 bases left in between. CDR1 and CDR2 (germline): ENHRY, SYGVKD. CDR3 in amino acids: CAISDQGPYEQYF. The CDR3 coding sequence is TGTGCCATCAGTGACCAGGGGCCCTACGAGCAGTACTTC.

The chain uses TRBV2 and TRBJ1-6, with D possibly TRBD1 on 6 matching bases. V was cut by 6 bases and J by 7 bases, with 13 bases left in between. Germline CDR1 reads SNHLY; CDR2 reads FYNNEI. The CDR3 sequence is 14 residues long. CDR3 nucleotide sequence: TGTGCCAGCAGGGACCGACAGGCAAATTCACCCCTCCACTTT. Translated: CASRDRQANSPLHF.

The chain uses TRBV20-1 and TRBJ1-2; D is ambiguous. Trimming removed 4 bases at V and 6 bases at J, with 9 bases between. Germline V CDR1 and CDR2: DFQATT, SNEGSKA (reference sequence). The CDR3 totals 11 residues. In DNA, the CDR3 is TGCAGTGCTACCGAACAGCATGGCTACACCTTC. Amino acids: CSATEQHGYTF.

The CDR3: CARSPTHPRRETQYF. CDR3 coding DNA: TGTGCCAGAAGCCCTACCCACCCCCGGAGGGAGACCCAGTACTTC. The chain recombines TRBV7-5 with TRBJ2-5; the table's D call of TRBD2 was not tested on the DNA. TRBV7-5 is a documented pseudogene. This CDR3 is 15 amino acids long.

The V gene is TRBV6-5, the J gene TRBJ1-4; D remains unclear. This CDR3 is built from 14 residues. Trimming took off 6 bases at V and 6 bases at J, with 14 bases between the two ends. Germline values: CDR1 MNHEY, CDR2 SVGAGI. DNA for the CDR3: TGTGCCAGCAGCAATGATATAGGCTATGAAAAACTGTTTTTT. This gives the protein CASSNDIGYEKLFF.

Here the CDR3 DNA reads TGCGCCAGCAGCCAAGTAGGGGGCACCATATATTTT. This codes for CASSQVGGTIYF. The chain carries TRBV4-1 and TRBJ1-3; perhaps TRBD1 as D (6 bases). This CDR3 has 12 amino acids. CDR1 is MGHRA, CDR2 YSYEKL, per germline. The V gene lost 1 base and the J gene lost 9 bases, with 7 bases spanning the gap.

This chain uses TRBV5-1 with TRBJ2-7, with D perhaps matching TRBD1 or TRBD2 (6 bases each). The germline gives CDR1 SGHRS, CDR2 YFSETQ. Trimming pared 3 bases from V and 2 bases from J, leaving 12 bases between. The CDR3 sequence is 14 residues long. Here the CDR3 reads CASSWGDMTYEQYF. DNA for the CDR3: TGCGCCAGCAGCTGGGGGGACATGACCTACGAGCAGTACTTC.

The sample holds many counts of this clone. Other DNA sequences in the sample encode the same CDR3. This rearrangement joins TRBV5-1 to TRBJ2-6; no clear D. The V gene's germline CDR1 is SGHRS and CDR2 YFSETQ. V was cut by 2 bases and J by 0 bases, with 6 bases left in between. The CDR3 covers 15 residues. CDR3 sequence: CASSFRPSGANVLTF. CDR3 nucleotide sequence: TGCGCCAGCAGCTTCCGGCCCTCTGGGGCCAACGTCCTGACTTTC.

This chain uses TRBV28 with TRBJ1-1, with 7 bases aligning to TRBD1. This CDR3 spans 13 amino acids. The germline V gene encodes CDR1 MDHEN and CDR2 SYDVKM. J was trimmed by 2 bases and V by 7 bases; bases with no gene match: 4. The CDR3 sequence is CASKGTANTEAFF. The CDR3, as DNA: TGTGCCAGCAAGGGGACAGCAAACACTGAAGCTTTCTTT.

The chain employs TRBV9 and TRBJ1-6; D unclear. CDR3 length equals 14 residues. Germline V gives CDR1 SGDLS, CDR2 YYNGEE. The V gene lost 4 bases and the J gene lost 6 bases, with 11 bases spanning the gap. In DNA, the CDR3 is TGTGCCAGCAGCACTCGTCCGGGTAATTCACCCCTCCACTTT. This gives the protein CASSTRPGNSPLHF.

This clone was observed a few times. This chain links TRBV30 with TRBJ1-6, with TRBD1 matching 9 bases. CDR1 is GTSNPN, CDR2 SVGIG, per germline (reference sequence). Trimming at V came to 1 base and at J to 8 bases, leaving 6 bases not matched to a gene. The CDR3 totals 15 residues. CDR3 nucleotide sequence: TGTGCCTGGAGTGCGCCGGGACAGGGCGATTCACCCCTCCACTTT. Protein product: CAWSAPGQGDSPLHF.

The genes are TRBV21-1 and TRBJ1-2. TRBV21-1 corresponds to a pseudogene. The CDR3 totals 14 residues. The DNA of the CDR3 is TGTGCCAGCAGCAAAGACCGGGGCGACTATGGCTACACCTTC. Its protein is CASSKDRGDYGYTF.

Regarding this clone: At one boundary the junction diverges from the germline segment, which might be a read error. The chain joins TRBV6-5 to TRBJ2-7; D is uncertain. This CDR3 is built from 16 residues. Germline values: CDR1 MNHEY, CDR2 SVGAGI. This CDR3 reads CASSYSVGQDLWEQYF. The CDR3 coding sequence is TGTGCCAGCAGCTACTCGGTCGGGCAGGACCTCTGGGAGCAGTACTTC.

This clone was counted only a few times. The J gene is TRBJ2-7, the V gene TRBV10-2; 14 nucleotides line up with TRBD2. There are 16 residues in the CDR3. With V trimmed by 3 bases and J by 4 bases, 5 bases remained unmatched. Germline values: CDR1 WSHSY, CDR2 SAAADI. The CDR3 coding sequence is TGCGCCAGCAGTGATGCCGGACTAGCGGGGGGTTACGAGCAGTACTTC. It is translated as CASSDAGLAGGYEQYF.

The rearrangement links TRBV6-5 to TRBJ2-7; 7 bases are a match to TRBD2. The germline gives CDR1 MNHEY, CDR2 SVGAGI. With 3 bases clipped from V and 2 bases from J, the junction kept 7 bases outside the gene matches. This CDR3 comprises 15 residues. The CDR3 bases are TGTGCCAGCAGTTATGAGAGCGGGATTCCCTACGAGCAGTACTTC. It specifies CASSYESGIPYEQYF.

The chain employs TRBV7-6 and TRBJ1-1; D uncertain. This CDR3 is built from 14 residues. V dropped 1 base and J dropped 3 bases, with 9 bases sitting between them. Germline assignment: CDR1 SGHVS and CDR2 FNYEAQ. The CDR3 region has the DNA TGTGCCAGCAGCTTAGGGGGAGCGTACACTGAAGCTTTCTTT. It specifies CASSLGGAYTEAFF.

The V and J genes are TRBV10-1 and TRBJ1-3; D gene ambiguous. Trimming stripped 0 bases from V and 0 bases from J, with 9 bases between. The CDR3 is made up of 16 amino acids. Looked up from germline, CDR1 is WNHNN and CDR2 is SYGVQD (reference sequence). The DNA for the CDR3 is TGCGCCAGCAGTGAGTCCGGGTTCCCCTCTGGAAACACCATATATTTT. Amino acid sequence: CASSESGFPSGNTIYF.

This clone was seen once. The chain uses TRBV3-1 (or the pseudogene TRBV3-2) and TRBJ2-2; D ambiguous. V dropped 3 bases and J dropped 8 bases, with 4 bases sitting between them. The CDR3 is made up of 11 amino acids. Germline CDR1 is LGHDT and CDR2 is YNNKEL (reference sequence). CDR3 in DNA: TGTGCCAGCAGCCAGGCAGGGGAGCTGTTTTTT. Its translation is CASSQAGELFF.

This clone was recorded a few times. The chain has TRBV28 and TRBJ1-5, with D perhaps TRBD1 (5 bases). Germline lookup yields CDR1 MDHEN and CDR2 SYDVKM. This CDR3 is 15 amino acids long. The V end was cut by 6 bases, the J end by 4 bases, with 16 bases between. For the CDR3, the DNA is TGTGCCAGCAGACAGGTCTGGGTCGTAAATCAGCCCCAGCATTTT. The encoded protein is CASRQVWVVNQPQHF.

V gene TRBV7-2 combines with J gene TRBJ2-7; the D call may be TRBD1 or TRBD2 (5 bases each). The CDR3 runs 14 residues. Trimming took 6 bases from V and 0 from J, leaving 12 bases between them. From germline, CDR1 is SGHTA and CDR2 FQGNSA. CDR3 in DNA: TGTGCCAGCAGTACGGGGACGTACTCCTACGAGCAGTACTTC. Translation gives CASSTGTYSYEQYF.